This record looks at one T cell receptor (beta chain) sequence and its context. The sample comes from a study of T cell responses to AZD1222 COVID-19 vaccine. The repertoire was sequenced with immunoSEQ multiplex PCR; TCRdb's copy has only in-frame clones and lacks some. The sample holds 150,000 to 200,000 clones, about 89% seen once. Germline V CDR1 and CDR2: MGHDK, SYGVNS. CDR3 length: 16 residues. V lost 2 bases to trimming and J lost 2 bases, with 15 bases between them. V usage is TRBV25-1 and J usage is TRBJ1-1; possibly TRBD1 for D (5 bases). The TCR comes from an adult in good health. This sample comprised peripheral blood, obtained on day 0 of MenACWY control vaccination. The CDR3 region is CASSEGWGGANTEAFF. For the CDR3, the DNA is TGTGCCAGCAGTGAAGGATGGGGCGGGGCCAACACTGAAGCTTTCTTT.